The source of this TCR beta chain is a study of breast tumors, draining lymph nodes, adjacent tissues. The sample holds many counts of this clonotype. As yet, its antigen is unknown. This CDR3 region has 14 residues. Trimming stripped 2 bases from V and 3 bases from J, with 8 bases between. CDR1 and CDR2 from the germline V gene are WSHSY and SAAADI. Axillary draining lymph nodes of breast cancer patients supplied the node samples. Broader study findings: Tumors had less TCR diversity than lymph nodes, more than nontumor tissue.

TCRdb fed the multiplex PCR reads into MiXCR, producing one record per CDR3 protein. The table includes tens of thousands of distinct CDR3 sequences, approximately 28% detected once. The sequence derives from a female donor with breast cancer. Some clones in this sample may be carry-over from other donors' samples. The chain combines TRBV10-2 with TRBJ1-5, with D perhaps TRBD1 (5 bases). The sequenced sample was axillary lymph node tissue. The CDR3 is CASSEGGNNQPQHF. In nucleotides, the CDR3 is TGCGCCAGCAGTGAGGGGGGAAACAATCAGCCCCAGCATTTT.